This entry is about one T cell receptor beta chain. The CDR3 is 15 residues long. The V gene lost 1 base and the J gene lost 1 base, with 11 bases spanning the gap. The germline CDR1 and CDR2 sequences are GTSNPN and SVGIG (reference sequence). Libraries were prepared by immunoSEQ multiplex PCR; TCRdb keeps only in-frame clonotypes and omits some of them. The repertoire includes about 230,000 clones, roughly nine tenths of them detected once, and less than 4% sits in the top ten. The sample belongs to a study of blood T cell repertoires in COVID-19. This clonotype was obtained from a young woman with acute COVID-19. This chain links TRBV30 with TRBJ1-5; no clear D. The sample was PBMCs or T cells enriched from blood (not recorded which). The CDR3 nucleotides are TGTGCCTGGAGTGCCGGTCTTAAAAGCAATCAGCCCCAGCATTTT. Translation gives CAWSAGLKSNQPQHF. The full variable domain, its missing parts supplied by reference TRBV30 and TRBJ1-5, is SQTIHQWPATLVQPVGSPLSLECTVEGTSNPNLYWYRQAAGRGLQLLFYSVGIGQISSEVPQNLSASRPQDRQFILSSKKLLLSDSGFYLCAWSAGLKSNQPQHFGDGTRLSIL.